This T cell receptor (beta chain) was retrieved from a study of blood T cell repertoires in COVID-19. The V gene lost 3 bases and the J gene lost 0 bases, with 9 bases spanning the gap. The CDR3 covers 15 residues. Per germline, CDR1 SGHTA and CDR2 FQGNSA. TCRdb keeps only in-frame clones here, not all; method: immunoSEQ multiplex PCR. The repertoire has 200,000 to 250,000 clones, 70% to 90% of them found once; the top ten carry under 15%. V is TRBV7-2 and J is TRBJ1-5; no reliable D call. Source material: PBMCs or T cells enriched from blood (not recorded which). This clonotype originated in a woman aged 50 to 65 with acute COVID-19. The chain's CDR3 is CASSFRLDSNQPQHF. The CDR3 region has the DNA TGTGCCAGCAGCTTCCGACTAGATAGCAATCAGCCCCAGCATTTT.